This TCR beta chain was captured in a study of blood T cells in healthy people across ages. Trimming cost V 3 bases and J 9 bases, with 10 bases left between them. Germline assignment: CDR1 SGHRS and CDR2 YFSETQ. The CDR3 is 12 amino acids. Findings of the study overall: Diversity estimates from one million T cells were considered underestimates. More naive CD4+ cells and higher diversity marked long-lived donors relative to aged donors.

Sample-barcoded 5' priming and a J-beta primer mix drove a second PCR of about 7 to 11 cycles. Using its own MiXCR run on the 5' RACE reads, TCRdb lists one record per CDR3 protein. This table has 850,000 to 950,000 distinct CDR3 sequences, about 28% appearing once. As to this clonotype: Its antigen is currently unknown. A much larger clone differs from this one at a single base, so this may be a read error.

The chain recombines TRBV5-1 with TRBJ2-1; no definite D call. The sequence came from an elderly woman in good health. Sequences were obtained from blood. CDR3 protein: CASSSQRGEQFF. Written as DNA, the CDR3 is TGCGCCAGCAGCTCCCAACGAGGTGAGCAGTTCTTC.